These 30 T cell receptor beta chains came from one sample sequenced in a study of cytomegalovirus exposure and HLA in healthy donors. PCR involved 60 Vbeta and 13 Jbeta primers. Produced via immunoSEQ multiplex PCR; TCRdb's table is partial and in-frame only. The repertoire table contains 130,000 or so clones. Sequencing was carried out using PBMCs. The receptors here all came from a woman aged 40 to 55 in good health and CMV-seronegative.

The chain is built from TRBV6-5 and TRBJ1-1, with 9 nucleotides matching TRBD1. V shed 5 bases, J shed 4 bases, and the junction held 5 bases outside the gene matches. Per the germline V gene, CDR1 is MNHEY and CDR2 is SVGAGI. The CDR3 spans 14 residues. CDR3 in DNA: TGTGCCAGCAGTGGGGGACAGGGTTCCACTGAAGCTTTCTTT. It translates to CASSGGQGSTEAFF.

The V and J genes are TRBV7-2 and TRBJ1-6; TRBD1 agrees at 8 bases. Losses at the gene ends were 3 bases for V and 0 bases for J; bases not matched to a gene: 7. Looked up from germline, CDR1 is SGHTA and CDR2 is FQGNSA. The CDR3 length is 18 residues. CDR3 nucleotide sequence: TGTGCCAGCAGCTTGGTCAGACAGGGGAGCTCCTATAATTCACCCCTCCACTTT. Translation: CASSLVRQGSSYNSPLHF.

The V call is TRBV6-5, the J call TRBJ2-7; D is possibly TRBD2 (6 bases). The CDR3 has 11 amino acids. CDR1 is MNHEY and CDR2 is SVGAGI in the germline V gene. V lost 7 bases, J lost 7 bases, and 11 bases lay in between. CDR3 in amino acids: CASKGGEEQYV. The CDR3 coding sequence is TGTGCCAGCAAGGGCGGGGAAGAGCAGTACGTC.

The genes are TRBV6-4 and TRBJ2-3, with 12 bases matching TRBD2. CDR3 length equals 16 residues. After removal of 3 bases from V and 2 bases from J, the junction contained 3 bases not matched to a gene. From germline, CDR1 is MRHNA and CDR2 SNTAGT. DNA for the CDR3: TGTGCCAGCAGTGAGGCTAGCGGGGGGGCCACAGATACGCAGTATTTT. Encoded protein: CASSEASGGATDTQYF.

The V call is TRBV6-1, the J call TRBJ1-4; 8 nucleotides match TRBD1. V gave up 0 bases and J gave up 9 bases; unmatched junction bases: 3. CDR1 and CDR2 (germline): MNHNS, SASEGT. This CDR3 region has 14 residues. The CDR3 DNA reads TGTGCCAGCAGTGAAGCGGGGGACAGGAAAAAACTGTTTTTT. Translating it yields CASSEAGDRKKLFF.

This chain links TRBV2 with TRBJ2-2; possibly TRBD1 for D (5 bases). V dropped 3 bases and J dropped 10 bases, with 9 bases sitting between them. The CDR3 is 12 amino acids. From germline, CDR1 is SNHLY and CDR2 FYNNEI. The CDR3 loop reads CASSDDRKELFF. In nucleotides, the CDR3 is TGTGCCAGCAGTGACGACAGAAAGGAGCTGTTTTTT. The full variable domain, completed using reference TRBV2 and TRBJ2-2, is EPEVTQTPSHQVTQMGQEVILRCVPISNHLYFYWYRQILGQKVEFLVSFYNNEISEKSEIFDDQFSVERPDGSNFTLKIRSTKLEDSAMYFCASSDDRKELFFGEGSRLTVL.

In DNA, the CDR3 is TGTGCCAGCAGAAAGGGACAGATTAACACTGAAGCTTTCTTT. It translates to CASRKGQINTEAFF. The J gene is TRBJ1-1, the V gene TRBV7-2; 7 nucleotides align to TRBD1. The CDR3 is made up of 14 amino acids. Germline CDR1 SGHTA, CDR2 FQGNSA. Unmatched junction bases numbered 6, after V lost 6 bases and J lost 2 bases.

The V and J genes are TRBV27 and TRBJ1-5; tentatively, D is TRBD1 (6 bases). Germline lookup yields CDR1 MNHEY and CDR2 SMNVEV (reference sequence). Deletions cut 6 bases from V and 0 bases from J, with 9 bases between. The CDR3 totals 14 residues. The CDR3 protein is CASRLGASNQPQHF. CDR3 coding DNA: TGTGCCAGCAGGTTGGGGGCTAGCAATCAGCCCCAGCATTTT.

V and J are TRBV18 and TRBJ1-1; weak D call: TRBD1 (6 bases). V was pared by 5 bases and J by 2 bases, with 9 bases between. The CDR3 has 13 residues. CDR1 KGHSH and CDR2 LQKENI come from the germline V gene. The CDR3 here is CASSLQGNTEAFF. The CDR3 bases are TGTGCCAGCTCATTACAGGGAAACACTGAAGCTTTCTTT.

The V call is TRBV18, the J call TRBJ2-5; TRBD1 matches at 8 bases. The trim removed 0 bases at V and 4 bases at J, leaving 1 base unmatched. The germline V gene encodes CDR1 KGHSH and CDR2 LQKENI. This CDR3 has 14 amino acids. The CDR3 loop is CASSPPTGAETQYF. CDR3 coding DNA: TGTGCCAGCTCACCACCGACAGGGGCAGAGACCCAGTACTTC.

The V and J genes are TRBV7-2 and TRBJ2-4; perhaps TRBD2 as D (5 bases). V was shortened by 5 bases and J by 0 bases, with 8 bases between the two germline ends. Germline V gene sequence: CDR1 SGHTA, CDR2 FQGNSA. The CDR3 length is 14 residues. Written as DNA, the CDR3 is TGTGCCAGCAGCCGAGGACTAGCCAAAAACATTCAGTACTTC. This encodes CASSRGLAKNIQYF.

The chain carries TRBV2 and TRBJ1-1; perhaps TRBD1 as D (5 bases). CDR1 and CDR2 (germline): SNHLY, FYNNEI. Trimming left V 6 bases short and J 0 bases short, with 14 bases between. This CDR3 is built from 15 residues. The CDR3 is CASSRVGVMNTEAFF. The CDR3 DNA is TGTGCCAGCAGCAGGGTAGGGGTCATGAACACTGAAGCTTTCTTT. Based on the CDR3 plus reference TRBV2 and TRBJ1-1, the full variable domain is EPEVTQTPSHQVTQMGQEVILRCVPISNHLYFYWYRQILGQKVEFLVSFYNNEISEKSEIFDDQFSVERPDGSNFTLKIRSTKLEDSAMYFCASSRVGVMNTEAFFGQGTRLTVV.

The chain is built from TRBV7-9 and TRBJ1-4, with a weak D call TRBD1 (6 bases). The CDR3 runs 16 residues. The V gene's germline CDR1 is SEHNR and CDR2 FQNEAQ (reference sequence). V was shortened by 6 bases and J by 8 bases, with 22 bases between the two germline ends. The DNA for the CDR3 is TGTGCCAGCAGACTCTCGTCGACGGGAAGGGGGGAAAAACTGTTTTTT. Residues: CASRLSSTGRGEKLFF. Combining the CDR3 with reference TRBV7-9 and TRBJ1-4 gives the whole variable domain DTGVSQNPRHKITKRGQNVTFRCDPISEHNRLYWYRQTLGQGPEFLTYFQNEAQLEKSRLLSDRFSAERPKGSFSTLEIQRTEQGDSAMYLCASRLSSTGRGEKLFFGSGTQLSVL.

The chain employs TRBV28 and TRBJ1-2; 7 bases are shared with TRBD1. Germline lookup yields CDR1 MDHEN and CDR2 SYDVKM. V lost 4 bases to trimming and J lost 0 bases; unmatched junction nucleotides: 8. This CDR3 contains 16 residues. CDR3 residues: CASSSGDSITNYGYTF. DNA of the CDR3: TGTGCCAGCAGTTCCGGGGACAGCATAACTAACTATGGCTACACCTTC.

The V and J genes are TRBV7-9 and TRBJ2-1; the D gene is possibly TRBD2 (5 bases). The germline CDR1 and CDR2 sequences are SEHNR and FQNEAQ (reference sequence). Trimming removed 6 bases from V and 4 bases from J, with 10 bases in between. The CDR3 covers 13 residues. The CDR3 is CASREDSYNEQFF. CDR3 bases: TGTGCCAGCAGGGAGGATAGTTACAATGAGCAGTTCTTC.

The rearrangement links TRBV19 to TRBJ1-2, with TRBD1 matching 10 bases. Germline trimming cut 5 bases from V and 5 bases from J; bases unmatched to any gene: 8. Germline values: CDR1 LNHDA, CDR2 SQIVND (reference sequence). CDR3 length equals 15 residues. The CDR3 sequence is CASSGPRTGGYGYTF. In DNA form, the CDR3 reads TGTGCCAGTAGTGGCCCGCGGACAGGGGGTTATGGCTACACCTTC.

The genes are TRBV19 and TRBJ1-2, with 8 bases that match TRBD1. This CDR3 contains 15 residues. The junction had 9 bases not matched to a gene; V was cut back by 5 bases and J by 4 bases. Looked up from germline, CDR1 is LNHDA and CDR2 is SQIVND (reference sequence). Here the CDR3 reads CASSGAGGMGYGYTF. CDR3 bases: TGTGCCAGTAGTGGCGCAGGGGGCATGGGCTATGGCTACACCTTC.

The chain carries TRBV6-5 and TRBJ2-1; perhaps TRBD1 as D (5 bases). The CDR3 consists of 14 residues. Germline V lookup: CDR1 MNHEY, CDR2 SVGAGI. V was pared by 0 bases and J by 7 bases, with 10 bases between. The CDR3 coding sequence is TGTGCCAGCAGTTACTCGGGGCCCGGGAATGAGCAGTTCTTC. Translation gives CASSYSGPGNEQFF.

The chain joins TRBV11-2 to TRBJ1-6, with D possibly being TRBD1 (5 bases). V lost 0 bases and J 10 bases, leaving 16 bases between the germline ends. Germline V gives CDR1 SGHAT, CDR2 FQNNGV. This CDR3 has 16 amino acids. The CDR3, as DNA: TGTGCCAGCAGCTTAGATGGTCCCAGGGCGGGATCACCCCTCCACTTT. It codes for CASSLDGPRAGSPLHF.

The J gene is TRBJ2-5, the V gene TRBV20-1, with no clear D. Trimming removed 2 bases from V and 5 bases from J, with 6 bases in between. Germline V gives CDR1 DFQATT, CDR2 SNEGSKA (reference sequence). This CDR3 spans 11 amino acids. The CDR3 is CSARLGETQYF. The CDR3, as DNA: TGCAGTGCTAGACTCGGGGAGACCCAGTACTTC.

The chain uses TRBV6-4 and TRBJ1-1; TRBD1 agrees at 9 bases. Germline trimming cut 5 bases from V and 6 bases from J; bases unmatched to any gene: 7. This CDR3 contains 14 residues. CDR1 and CDR2 (germline): MRHNA, SNTAGT. CDR3 nucleotide sequence: TGTGCCAGCAGTTCCGGGACAGGGCATTCTGAAGCTTTCTTT. It translates to CASSSGTGHSEAFF.

The V gene is TRBV28, the J gene TRBJ1-2; D call uncertain. The CDR3 is 13 amino acids. CDR1 and CDR2 from the germline V gene are MDHEN and SYDVKM. V lost 8 bases and J lost 4, with 14 bases in between. Here the CDR3 DNA reads TGTGCCAGCTCCCTGACGCGCGGCTATGGCTACACCTTC. It yields the protein CASSLTRGYGYTF.

This rearrangement joins TRBV10-2 to TRBJ1-2; possibly TRBD1 for D (6 bases). Trimming cost V 6 bases and J 1 base, with 12 bases left between them. There are 14 residues in the CDR3. CDR1 is WSHSY, CDR2 SAAADI, per germline. CDR3: CASRGAGDNYGYTF. CDR3 DNA sequence: TGCGCCAGCAGGGGGGCCGGGGATAACTATGGCTACACCTTC.

The chain is built from TRBV2 and TRBJ2-1; TRBD2 might be the D (7 bases). CDR1 SNHLY and CDR2 FYNNEI come from the germline V gene. The germline V and J ends were trimmed by 4 bases and 8 bases, with 21 bases remaining between them. The length of the CDR3 is 16 residues. The CDR3 region has the DNA TGTGCCAGCAGTGGGGGGGGGCTAAGGGGTGGCGATGAGCAGTTCTTC. Amino acid sequence: CASSGGGLRGGDEQFF.

The chain combines TRBV6-6 with TRBJ1-4; a weak D match, TRBD1 (5 bases). The CDR3 consists of 16 residues. V was cut by 0 bases and J by 5 bases, with 13 bases left in between. Germline V gene sequence: CDR1 MNHNY, CDR2 SVGAGI (reference sequence). For the CDR3, the DNA is TGTGCCAGCAGTTACTCGGGGAGGGCAGGGAATGAAAAACTGTTTTTT. Its protein is CASSYSGRAGNEKLFF.

The chain recombines TRBV4-1 with TRBJ2-7; TRBD2 might be the D (6 bases). Per the germline V gene, CDR1 is MGHRA and CDR2 is YSYEKL. The CDR3 spans 17 residues. V was shortened by 6 bases and J by 7 bases, with 28 bases between the two germline ends. CDR3 nucleotides: TGCGCCAGCAGAAACGCACCGCCGGGACTTCAATTCGGGGAGCAGTACTTC. Its translation is CASRNAPPGLQFGEQYF.

This rearrangement joins TRBV18 to TRBJ2-1; 7 bases are a match to TRBD1. The CDR3 sequence is 15 residues long. The ends lost 3 bases at V and 4 bases at J; junction bases unmatched: 6. From germline, CDR1 is KGHSH and CDR2 LQKENI. CDR3 nucleotide sequence: TGTGCCAGCTCACCCGGGACAGTTAGGTACAATGAGCAGTTCTTC. Its translation is CASSPGTVRYNEQFF.

This rearrangement joins TRBV25-1 to TRBJ1-1; tentative D call: TRBD1 (5 bases). CDR1 and CDR2 from the germline V gene are MGHDK and SYGVNS. The CDR3 contains 15 residues. V was cut by 2 bases and J by 4 bases, with 14 bases left in between. Written as DNA, the CDR3 is TGTGCCAGCAGTGAAGGGGTGGAGGGGAGCACTGAAGCTTTCTTT. The encoded protein is CASSEGVEGSTEAFF.

The chain recombines TRBV27 with TRBJ1-1, with TRBD1 as a possible D gene (6 bases). From germline, CDR1 is MNHEY and CDR2 SMNVEV (reference sequence). The CDR3 covers 15 residues. Trimming took 4 bases from V and 1 from J, leaving 13 bases between them. The CDR3 loop is CASSYRGAANTEAFF. Here the CDR3 DNA reads TGTGCCAGCAGTTATCGGGGGGCCGCGAACACTGAAGCTTTCTTT.

The V and J genes are TRBV6-6 and TRBJ1-4, with 9 bases identical to TRBD1. With 7 bases clipped from V and 8 bases from J, the junction kept 8 bases outside the gene matches. Germline V gene data show CDR1 as MNHNY and CDR2 as SVGAGI (reference sequence). This CDR3 comprises 14 residues. CDR3 nucleotides: TGTGCCAGCACTCTGGGACAGGGTTGGGAAAAACTGTTTTTT. Its translation is CASTLGQGWEKLFF.